These 23 T cell receptor beta chains were all obtained from the same sample, sequenced in a study of cytomegalovirus exposure and HLA in healthy donors. The PCR contained 60 Vbeta and 13 Jbeta primers. Sequencing was performed with immunoSEQ multiplex PCR; in TCRdb, only in-frame clones are kept and a portion is missing. The repertoire holds about 110,000 clones, with approximately 82% as singletons. Sequenced input: PBMCs. Receptor source: a man younger than 45 in good health and CMV-seropositive.

The V call is TRBV6-6, the J call TRBJ1-5; D gene uncertain. The CDR3 has 13 amino acids. V lost 9 bases, J lost 0 bases, and 9 bases lay in between. The germline gives CDR1 MNHNY, CDR2 SVGAGI (reference sequence). The CDR3 region is CASSGYSNQPQHF. CDR3 sequence (DNA): TGTGCCAGTAGCGGGTATAGCAATCAGCCCCAGCATTTT.

The gene calls are TRBV21-1 and TRBJ2-7; no DNA check was done on the table's D call, TRBD2. TRBV21-1 is a pseudogene. The CDR3 length is 14 residues. The CDR3 bases are TGTGCCACCCAATCAACGGACTCGTCCTACGAGCAGTACTTC. Translated, it gives CATQSTDSSYEQYF.

Worth noting for this clone: At one of its ends the junction is not consistent with the germline gene, which may arise from a read error. The V call is TRBV6-5, the J call TRBJ1-5, with D uncertain. The CDR3 spans 15 residues. Germline-derived CDR1 and CDR2 are MNHEY and SVGAGI. For the CDR3, the DNA is TGTGCCAGCGCCCCAGCGGCGGGTAGCGATCAGCCCCAGCATTTT. The encoded protein is CASAPAAGSDQPQHF.

This rearrangement joins TRBV5-8 to TRBJ1-5; 9 bases agree with TRBD1. Germline V gene lookup returns CDR1 SGHTS and CDR2 YDEGEE. After removal of 0 bases from V and 3 bases from J, the junction contained 1 base not matched to a gene. The CDR3 is 15 residues long. For the CDR3, the DNA is TGTGCCAGCAGCTTGGGGACAGGGGACAATCAGCCCCAGCATTTT. Residues: CASSLGTGDNQPQHF. Looking up the rest from reference TRBV5-8 and TRBJ1-5 gives the full variable domain: EAGVTQSPTHLIKTRGQQATLRCSPISGHTSVYWYQQALGLGLQFLLWYDEGEERNRGNFPPRFSGRQFPNYSSELNVNALELEDSALYLCASSLGTGDNQPQHFGDGTRLSIL.

This rearrangement joins TRBV28 to TRBJ1-5; TRBD1 agrees at 8 bases. V trimming: 5 bases; J trimming: 5 bases; junction bases outside the gene matches: 8. The CDR3 consists of 15 residues. Per the germline V gene, CDR1 is MDHEN and CDR2 is SYDVKM. CDR3 loop: CASSPLDRVYQPQHF. The CDR3 region has the DNA TGTGCCAGCAGTCCCCTGGACAGGGTGTATCAGCCCCAGCATTTT.

This chain links TRBV9 with TRBJ2-2, with TRBD2 matching over 10 bases. V dropped 1 base and J dropped 1; count of bases not matched to a gene: 4. Germline V CDR1 and CDR2: SGDLS, YYNGEE. The CDR3 is 17 residues long. CDR3 sequence reads: CASSVRLAGENTGELFF. For the CDR3, the DNA is TGTGCCAGCAGCGTAAGGCTAGCGGGGGAGAACACCGGGGAGCTGTTTTTT. Using reference TRBV9 and TRBJ2-2 for the parts outside the CDR3, the full variable domain is DSGVTQTPKHLITATGQRVTLRCSPRSGDLSVYWYQQSLDQGLQFLIQYYNGEERAKGNILERFSAQQFPDLHSELNLSSLELGDSALYFCASSVRLAGENTGELFFGEGSRLTVL.

The J gene is TRBJ2-5, the V gene TRBV2, with D perhaps TRBD2 (7 bases). The CDR3 is made up of 14 amino acids. CDR1 and CDR2 (germline): SNHLY, FYNNEI. V lost 11 bases and J 5 bases, leaving 21 bases between the germline ends. CDR3 in DNA: TGTGCCGCGGGGGCGGCTAACGGGTACGAGACCCAGTACTTC. This sequence encodes CAAGAANGYETQYF.

This chain uses TRBV19 with TRBJ1-1, with no clear D. Germline CDR1 and CDR2: LNHDA and SQIVND (reference sequence). V was trimmed by 3 bases and J by 1 base, leaving 12 bases between them. The CDR3 contains 15 residues. The CDR3 DNA is TGTGCCAGTAGTATTTCGCCGGGAAAGAACACTGAAGCTTTCTTT. Translated, it gives CASSISPGKNTEAFF.

The sample holds a few counts of this clone. This sample includes further DNA sequences coding for the same CDR3. The chain employs TRBV6-5 and TRBJ1-1, with TRBD1 identical over 7 bases. Unmatched junction bases numbered 5, after V lost 3 bases and J lost 4 bases. Germline V gene sequence: CDR1 MNHEY, CDR2 SVGAGI. The CDR3 sequence is 14 residues long. The CDR3, as DNA: TGTGCCAGCAGTTATTCCCAGGGGGGCACTGAAGCTTTCTTT. The encoded protein is CASSYSQGGTEAFF.

The genes are TRBV7-3 and TRBJ2-2; D gene ambiguous. Looked up from germline, CDR1 is SGHTA and CDR2 is FQGTGA. V gave up 2 bases and J gave up 7 bases, with 11 bases separating them. The CDR3 is 14 residues long. Here the CDR3 DNA reads TGTGCCAGCAGCTTAGGTCAGGCGAGCGGGGAGCTGTTTTTT. It codes for CASSLGQASGELFF.

The CDR3 coding sequence is TGTGCCAGCAGACTCACGAGTGAGCAGTTCTTC. This gives the protein CASRLTSEQFF. This chain links TRBV7-9 with TRBJ2-1; D gene uncertain. CDR1 is SEHNR and CDR2 is FQNEAQ in the germline V gene (reference sequence). The CDR3 runs to 11 residues. Trimming pared 6 bases from V and 9 bases from J, leaving 9 bases between.

The chain has TRBV4-1 and TRBJ2-3; D is possibly TRBD1 (5 bases). The CDR3 loop spans 15 amino acids. The V end lost 1 base, the J end lost 0 bases, and 8 bases lay between the germline ends. Germline loops: CDR1 MGHRA, CDR2 YSYEKL. The CDR3 here is CASSQARASTDTQYF. The DNA of the CDR3 is TGCGCCAGCAGCCAAGCCAGGGCGAGCACAGATACGCAGTATTTT.

V is TRBV4-3 and J is TRBJ1-1, with D possibly being TRBD1 (6 bases). Germline assignment: CDR1 LGHNA and CDR2 YSLEER. The length of the CDR3 is 13 residues. The V and J ends lost 0 bases and 10 bases respectively, with 12 bases between them. The CDR3 protein is CASSQDGGRRAFF. The DNA of the CDR3 is TGCGCCAGCAGCCAAGATGGGGGCAGGAGAGCTTTCTTT.

This CDR3 reads CASSQPPWGNEKLFF. In DNA form, the CDR3 reads TGTGCCAGTAGCCAGCCCCCGTGGGGCAATGAAAAACTGTTTTTT. The chain combines TRBV19 with TRBJ1-4; D is possibly TRBD1 (5 bases). The CDR3 is 15 amino acids. The germline gives CDR1 LNHDA, CDR2 SQIVND (reference sequence). The germline V and J ends were trimmed by 6 bases and 5 bases, with 16 bases remaining between them.

V and J are TRBV2 and TRBJ1-2; D gene uncertain. The CDR3 has 12 amino acids. Germline CDR1 is SNHLY and CDR2 is FYNNEI. Between the trimmed V and J ends, which lost 5 bases and 8 bases, there was a span of 12 bases. CDR3 sequence reads: CASSRTPGGYTF. CDR3 nucleotides: TGTGCCAGCAGTCGAACACCTGGCGGCTACACCTTC.

The rearrangement joins TRBV7-9 to TRBJ2-7; TRBD1 might be the D (5 bases). Germline CDR1 is SEHNR and CDR2 is FQNEAQ (reference sequence). The CDR3 runs to 16 residues. Trimming took off 5 bases at V and 3 bases at J, with 20 bases between the two ends. CDR3 sequence reads: CASSPHPGQGGYEQYF. The DNA of the CDR3 is TGTGCCAGCAGCCCTCACCCCGGCCAGGGCGGCTACGAGCAGTACTTC.

The V and J genes are TRBV6-6 and TRBJ1-1; TRBD1 might be the D (6 bases). The V gene's germline CDR1 is MNHNY and CDR2 SVGAGI (reference sequence). Between the trimmed V and J ends, which lost 6 bases and 5 bases, there was a span of 16 bases. This CDR3 spans 14 amino acids. Here the CDR3 reads CASRRPGVRTEAFF. The CDR3 nucleotides are TGTGCCAGCAGAAGACCAGGGGTGAGGACTGAAGCTTTCTTT.

The rearrangement links TRBV5-8 to TRBJ1-5; D is unresolved. Germline V lookup: CDR1 SGHTS, CDR2 YDEGEE. Trimming pared 3 bases from V and 11 bases from J, leaving 21 bases between. This CDR3 spans 15 amino acids. CDR3 bases: TGTGCCAGCAGCTCAATCGGGAGAAACTTCGGGGCCCAGCATTTT. It translates to CASSSIGRNFGAQHF.

The genes are TRBV27 and TRBJ2-5; 8 nucleotides agree with TRBD1. Gene TRBJ2-7 matches the end of the DNA better, so the J call may be wrong. Germline loops: CDR1 MNHEY, CDR2 SMNVEV (reference sequence). The length of the CDR3 is 14 residues. CDR3 residues: CASSQGQEPYEQYF. The DNA for the CDR3 is TGTGCCAGCAGTCAGGGACAGGAGCCCTACGAGCAGTACTTC.

This chain joins TRBV7-2 and TRBJ2-3; the D gene is possibly TRBD2 (6 bases). The CDR3 length is 13 residues. Germline CDR1 SGHTA, CDR2 FQGNSA. Trimming removed 3 bases from V and 3 bases from J, with 7 bases in between. The CDR3 sequence is CASSLGRTDTQYF. The CDR3 bases are TGTGCCAGCAGCTTGGGGAGGACAGATACGCAGTATTTT.

This clone came up a few times. The chain has TRBV28 and TRBJ1-2, with 12 bases that match TRBD1. From germline, CDR1 is MDHEN and CDR2 SYDVKM. Unmatched junction bases numbered 8, after V lost 5 bases and J lost 4 bases. This CDR3 region has 16 residues. The CDR3 loop reads CASSEGTGGAGYGYTF. The CDR3 DNA is TGTGCCAGCAGTGAGGGGACAGGGGGCGCTGGCTATGGCTACACCTTC.

The chain links TRBV25-1 to TRBJ1-4; 8 bases match TRBD1. The V gene's germline CDR1 is MGHDK and CDR2 SYGVNS. Unmatched junction bases numbered 6, after V lost 3 bases and J lost 6 bases. The CDR3 is 15 amino acids. CDR3 loop: CASSEWGQADEKLFF. The CDR3 DNA reads TGTGCCAGCAGTGAGTGGGGACAGGCGGATGAAAAACTGTTTTTT.

The V gene is TRBV4-3, the J gene TRBJ2-1; tentatively, D is TRBD1 (5 bases). This CDR3 is built from 15 residues. The germline gives CDR1 LGHNA, CDR2 YSLEER. The V end was cut by 0 bases, the J end by 10 bases, with 16 bases between. The CDR3 DNA sequence: TGCGCCAGCAGCCAAGACAGGGTTGAGATTAAGGAGCAGTTCTTC. It yields the protein CASSQDRVEIKEQFF.